The clone carrying this TCR beta chain has a single count. Authors' analysis steps: Amplification with reference gene primers provided the estimates of nucleated cell counts. Sequencing was performed with immunoSEQ multiplex PCR; in TCRdb, only in-frame clones are kept and a portion is missing. From that table come the V and J calls and clone size; the DNA was used to work out D and trimming. Of about 100,000 clones in the sample, approximately 93% were seen once. The record originates from a study of blood T cell repertoires in COVID-19. The wider study: Samples representing acute and convalescent COVID-19 were sourced from the United States, Italy and Spain. Sample material is recorded as cDNA or gDNA derived from T cells, B-cell-depleted T cells, or PBMCs.

This CDR3 has 14 residues. Germline-derived CDR1 and CDR2 are SGHDT and YYEEEE. The junction had 6 bases not matched to a gene; V was cut back by 2 bases and J by 9 bases. Sequencing was performed on peripheral blood. The chain recombines TRBV5-6 with TRBJ1-5; 9 bases are a match to TRBD1. The receptor was derived from a middle-aged man with active COVID-19. The CDR3 spells CASSFGQGYPPQHF. The CDR3 region has the DNA TGTGCCAGCAGCTTTGGACAGGGGTATCCGCCCCAGCATTTT.